This T cell receptor (beta chain) stems from a study of response to subunit inactivated influenza vaccine. TCRdb reprocessed the RT-PCR reads via MiXCR and lists one record per CDR3 protein. The sample has about 570,000 distinct CDR3 sequences, 11% seen once. The CDR3 has 15 amino acids. Germline CDR1 is PRHDT and CDR2 is FYEKMQ (reference sequence). Trimming took 6 bases from V and 5 from J, leaving 16 bases between them. The same data also contributed to another study, on T cells expressing NK-cell markers. That work states: UMIs were included in TCR beta cDNA generated by 5'RACE template switching. In sorted CD3+CD56+NKG2C+, CD3+CD56+NKG2C- and CD3+CD56-NKG2C+ T cells, TCR beta repertoires were obtained. Six or seven donors carried dominant NKG2C+ clonotypes that made up roughly 1.0-7.0% of their CD8+ T cells. Similarly, these clonotypes led the CD3+CD56-NKG2C+ fraction as well in a handful of donors.

This clonotype was sampled from a man between 45 and 60 years old who received an inactivated influenza vaccine. This chain connects TRBV13 to TRBJ2-2; D might be TRBD1 (6 bases). Source: PBMCs from blood, taken on the day of vaccination. CDR3 loop: CASRLGQLITGELFF. The CDR3 coding sequence is TGTGCCAGCAGACTCGGACAGTTGATTACCGGGGAGCTGTTTTTT.